Shown below are 32 T cell receptor beta chains from a single sample sequenced in a study of T cell changes during pregnancy in multiple sclerosis. Data came from immunoSEQ multiplex PCR; TCRdb stores just in-frame clones and leaves some out. The table lists approximately 93,000 clones, 80% to 95% of them singletons. The sequencing here drew on peripheral blood, taken before pregnancy. The receptors were gathered from a female donor with multiple sclerosis, enrolled in a pregnancy study.

The chain employs TRBV27 and TRBJ2-1; TRBD2 matches 9 bases. The germline gives CDR1 MNHEY, CDR2 SMNVEV (reference sequence). V lost 5 bases and J lost 2; bases outside the gene matches: 7. This CDR3 region has 16 residues. CDR3 sequence: CASSPPAGGPYNEQFF. The DNA for the CDR3 is TGTGCCAGCAGTCCCCCCGCGGGAGGGCCCTACAATGAGCAGTTCTTC.

The genes are TRBV19 and TRBJ1-1; TRBD1 might be the D (5 bases). CDR1 is LNHDA and CDR2 is SQIVND in the germline V gene (reference sequence). The CDR3 contains 12 residues. V dropped 5 bases and J dropped 6 bases, with 10 bases sitting between them. This CDR3 reads CASSFRAAEAFF. Written as DNA, the CDR3 is TGTGCCAGTAGTTTCAGGGCGGCTGAAGCTTTCTTT. Together with reference TRBV19 and TRBJ1-1, the CDR3 gives the full variable domain: DGGITQSPKYLFRKEGQNVTLSCEQNLNHDAMYWYRQDPGQGLRLIYYSQIVNDFQKGDIAEGYSVSREKKESFPLTVTSAQKNPTAFYLCASSFRAAEAFFGQGTRLTVV.

This chain joins TRBV27 and TRBJ2-7; 7 bases are a match to TRBD1. The CDR3 is made up of 16 amino acids. The V gene's germline CDR1 is MNHEY and CDR2 SMNVEV (reference sequence). V dropped 3 bases and J dropped 2; count of bases not matched to a gene: 10. CDR3 sequence reads: CASSFGQAATPYEQYF. In DNA, the CDR3 is TGTGCCAGCAGTTTCGGACAGGCCGCAACCCCCTACGAGCAGTACTTC.

The V gene is TRBV4-1, the J gene TRBJ1-6; D call uncertain. Germline V lookup: CDR1 MGHRA, CDR2 YSYEKL. The V end was cut by 0 bases, the J end by 10 bases, with 16 bases between. The CDR3 spans 16 residues. The CDR3 nucleotides read TGCGCCAGCAGCCAAGAACGGGGAAGCGGGTTCTCACCCCTCCACTTT. It translates to CASSQERGSGFSPLHF.

The chain has TRBV27 and TRBJ2-2, with TRBD1 matching over 8 bases. Per the germline V gene, CDR1 is MNHEY and CDR2 is SMNVEV (reference sequence). The V segment lost 6 bases and the J segment 4 bases; nucleotides outside the gene matches: 13. The CDR3 covers 17 residues. The CDR3 reads CASRWTGNPASTGELFF. CDR3 sequence (DNA): TGTGCCAGCAGATGGACAGGGAACCCCGCGAGCACCGGGGAGCTGTTTTTT.

This chain joins TRBV12-5 and TRBJ2-5, with a possible D match to TRBD2 (6 bases). The J call may be wrong; the DNA end is better matched by TRBJ2-7. Germline values: CDR1 LGHNT, CDR2 FRNRAP. The CDR3 sequence is 14 residues long. The CDR3 DNA reads TGTGCTAGTGGTTTGTTGGCAGGGAGGTACGAGCAGTACTTC. Translation: CASGLLAGRYEQYF.

The genes are TRBV18 and TRBJ1-5, with 9 bases that match TRBD1. This CDR3 is 17 amino acids long. The V segment lost 3 bases and the J segment 5 bases; nucleotides outside the gene matches: 11. The germline gives CDR1 KGHSH, CDR2 LQKENI. As DNA, the CDR3 is TGTGCCAGCTCACCGGGGGGACAGGGCCGGAGCGATCAGCCCCAGCATTTT. This encodes CASSPGGQGRSDQPQHF.

The chain employs TRBV10-3 and TRBJ2-7, with TRBD2 matching over 7 bases. Germline loops: CDR1 ENHRY, CDR2 SYGVKD. With V trimmed by 0 bases and J by 4 bases, 3 bases remained unmatched. CDR3 size: 14 residues. In DNA, the CDR3 is TGTGCCATCAGTGAGTCGAGGGAGGGGTACGAGCAGTACTTC. The encoded protein is CAISESREGYEQYF.

The chain is built from TRBV7-9 and TRBJ1-5, with D tentatively TRBD1 (5 bases). The CDR3 sequence is 14 residues long. Germline V lookup: CDR1 SEHNR, CDR2 FQNEAQ (reference sequence). Trimming left V 4 bases short and J 7 bases short, with 14 bases between. For the CDR3, the DNA is TGTGCCAGCAGCTCGCCGGACCGGGGGCAGCCCCAGCATTTT. Protein: CASSSPDRGQPQHF.

The V call is TRBV21-1, the J call TRBJ1-5. TRBV21-1 is flagged as a pseudogene. This CDR3 comprises 17 residues. The CDR3 DNA reads TGTGCCAGCAGGGGCCGGGACTGTAAGGCAGGCAATCAGCCCCAGCATTTT. Its translation is CASRGRDCKAGNQPQHF.

This sequence joins TRBV5-1 and TRBJ2-1; 8 bases align to TRBD1. Per germline, CDR1 SGHRS and CDR2 YFSETQ. Germline trimming cut 2 bases from V and 6 bases from J; bases unmatched to any gene: 1. The CDR3 covers 13 residues. In DNA form, the CDR3 reads TGCGCCAGCAGCTTTGACAGGGGCAATGAGCAGTTCTTC. This codes for CASSFDRGNEQFF.

The V and J genes are TRBV5-1 and TRBJ1-1, with D perhaps TRBD1 (5 bases). CDR1 is SGHRS, CDR2 YFSETQ, per germline. CDR3 size: 19 residues. Trimming shortened V by 4 bases and J by 2 bases, and 27 bases separated the two germline ends. The CDR3 is CASSPDLPGWYGENTEAFF. The CDR3 DNA follows: TGCGCCAGCAGCCCGGACCTACCAGGGTGGTATGGAGAAAACACTGAAGCTTTCTTT. The complete variable domain, with remaining parts taken from reference TRBV5-1 and TRBJ1-1, reads KAGVTQTPRYLIKTRGQQVTLSCSPISGHRSVSWYQQTPGQGLQFLFEYFSETQRNKGNFPGRFSGRQFSNSRSEMNVSTLELGDSALYLCASSPDLPGWYGENTEAFFGQGTRLTVV.

This chain uses TRBV11-1 with TRBJ2-7, with 7 positions matching TRBD2. Germline-derived CDR1 and CDR2 are SGHAT and FQDESV (reference sequence). This CDR3 contains 13 residues. The trim removed 3 bases at V and 6 bases at J, leaving 5 bases unmatched. CDR3 residues: CASSLGRGSEQYF. As DNA, the CDR3 is TGTGCCAGCAGCTTGGGGCGGGGGAGCGAGCAGTACTTC.

This chain links TRBV6-1 with TRBJ1-6; TRBD1 matches at 9 bases. V lost 6 bases to trimming and J lost 10 bases; unmatched junction nucleotides: 7. This CDR3 region has 14 residues. The V gene's germline CDR1 is MNHNS and CDR2 SASEGT. CDR3 DNA: TGTGCCAGCAGGACGGGACAGGGAGGATCACCCCTCCACTTT. It encodes CASRTGQGGSPLHF.

The rearrangement joins TRBV4-1 to TRBJ1-1; TRBD1 matches 9 bases. The germline V gene encodes CDR1 MGHRA and CDR2 YSYEKL. This CDR3 is built from 14 residues. Unmatched junction bases numbered 9, after V lost 7 bases and J lost 6 bases. CDR3 bases: TGCGCCAGCACCTACCACAGGGGGCGATCTGAAGCTTTCTTT. Its protein is CASTYHRGRSEAFF.

The chain uses TRBV7-2 and TRBJ2-5, with 7 bases matching TRBD1. Trimming at V came to 5 bases and at J to 1 base, leaving 4 bases not matched to a gene. Germline V gives CDR1 SGHTA, CDR2 FQGNSA. The CDR3 consists of 14 residues. CDR3 sequence (DNA): TGTGCCAGCAGCCTAGGGACAGTCCAAGAGACCCAGTACTTC. This encodes CASSLGTVQETQYF.

This rearrangement joins TRBV6-6 to TRBJ1-2, with D maybe TRBD1 (5 bases). Germline CDR1 is MNHNY and CDR2 is SVGAGI (reference sequence). The CDR3 contains 15 residues. Trimming pared 3 bases from V and 0 bases from J, leaving 11 bases between. The CDR3 bases are TGTGCCAGCAGTTATGACAGCTACTCTAACTATGGCTACACCTTC. The encoded protein is CASSYDSYSNYGYTF.

The V and J genes are TRBV19 and TRBJ1-2; the D gene is possibly TRBD1 (5 bases). Trimming removed 7 bases from V and 1 base from J, with 16 bases in between. The germline V gene has CDR1 LNHDA and CDR2 SQIVND (reference sequence). The CDR3 is 15 residues long. DNA of the CDR3: TGTGCCAGTAAGGGGTACCATTCTCATAACTATGGCTACACCTTC. Its protein product is CASKGYHSHNYGYTF. The complete variable domain, with remaining parts taken from reference TRBV19 and TRBJ1-2, reads DGGITQSPKYLFRKEGQNVTLSCEQNLNHDAMYWYRQDPGQGLRLIYYSQIVNDFQKGDIAEGYSVSREKKESFPLTVTSAQKNPTAFYLCASKGYHSHNYGYTFGSGTRLTVV.

This sequence joins TRBV5-4 and TRBJ2-3; TRBD2 matches 14 bases. Germline CDR1 and CDR2: SGHNT and YYREEE (reference sequence). V lost 4 bases to trimming and J lost 6 bases; unmatched junction nucleotides: 7. The CDR3 extends over 16 amino acids. CDR3 sequence: CASSPGLAGVSDTQYF. The DNA of the CDR3 is TGTGCCAGCAGCCCGGGACTAGCGGGGGTGTCGGATACGCAGTATTTT.

The V call is TRBV11-2, the J call TRBJ1-4; D is unclear. Trimming shortened V by 5 bases and J by 4 bases, and 14 bases separated the two germline ends. From germline, CDR1 is SGHAT and CDR2 FQNNGV. The length of the CDR3 is 15 residues. Written as DNA, the CDR3 is TGTGCCAGCAGCGCCGATACTGTTGGTAATGAAAAACTGTTTTTT. It encodes CASSADTVGNEKLFF.

The J gene is TRBJ1-5, the V gene TRBV12-5; a weak D match, TRBD1 (5 bases). The CDR3 sequence is 13 residues long. Germline V gene sequence: CDR1 LGHNT, CDR2 FRNRAP. The ends were cut back, 6 bases at V and 6 bases at J, with 12 bases in the middle. The DNA for the CDR3 is TGTGCTAGTGGAGGGACTCCCGGTCAGCCCCAGCATTTT. Its protein is CASGGTPGQPQHF.

This sequence joins TRBV6-1 and TRBJ1-4, with D possibly TRBD1 on 6 matching bases. The CDR3 is made up of 12 amino acids. With 7 bases removed from V and 5 bases from J, the gap between germline ends came to 8 bases. The germline V gene has CDR1 MNHNS and CDR2 SASEGT. The CDR3 loop reads CASTRGNEKLFF. CDR3 bases: TGTGCCAGCACCAGGGGAAATGAAAAACTGTTTTTT.

The chain combines TRBV7-9 with TRBJ2-2; 7 bases fit TRBD1. J gave up 4 bases and V 3 bases, and 8 bases lay outside the gene matches. This CDR3 has 16 amino acids. Per the germline V gene, CDR1 is SEHNR and CDR2 is FQNEAQ (reference sequence). The CDR3 bases are TGTGCCAGCAGCTTCCACAGGGGATCGGGCACCGGGGAGCTGTTTTTT. Protein product: CASSFHRGSGTGELFF.

This chain uses TRBV5-1 with TRBJ2-7; TRBD1 matches at 8 bases. Germline CDR1 SGHRS, CDR2 YFSETQ. Unmatched junction bases numbered 6, after V lost 3 bases and J lost 4 bases. The CDR3 contains 14 residues. This CDR3 reads CASSSLDRGYEQYF. CDR3 DNA: TGCGCCAGCAGCTCTTTAGACAGGGGTTACGAGCAGTACTTC.

V is TRBV6-5 and J is TRBJ1-5, with D perhaps matching TRBD1 (6 bases). The CDR3 extends over 15 amino acids. The ends were cut back, 4 bases at V and 4 bases at J, with 14 bases in the middle. Per germline, CDR1 MNHEY and CDR2 SVGAGI. Written as DNA, the CDR3 is TGTGCCAGCAGTTCCACAGGGTTAACAAATCAGCCCCAGCATTTT. Amino acid sequence: CASSSTGLTNQPQHF.

This chain connects TRBV27 to TRBJ1-5; D gene ambiguous. The germline gives CDR1 MNHEY, CDR2 SMNVEV (reference sequence). The ends were cut back, 4 bases at V and 2 bases at J, with 21 bases in the middle. CDR3 length: 18 residues. CDR3 sequence: CASSSNAAPRERNQPQHF. The CDR3, as DNA: TGTGCCAGCAGTTCAAACGCTGCGCCTCGAGAACGCAATCAGCCCCAGCATTTT.

V is TRBV7-7 and J is TRBJ2-1; 9 nucleotides agree with TRBD2. The CDR3 contains 14 residues. Germline V gives CDR1 SSHAT, CDR2 FNYEAQ (reference sequence). J lost 8 bases, V lost 3 bases, and 5 bases had no gene match. CDR3 in DNA: TGTGCCAGCAGCTTCGGGACTAGCATCGATGAGCAGTTCTTC. Protein product: CASSFGTSIDEQFF. The full variable domain, rest sourced from reference TRBV7-7 and TRBJ2-1, is GAGVSQSPRYKVTKRGQDVTLRCDPISSHATLYWYQQALGQGPEFLTYFNYEAQPDKSGLPSDRFSAERPEGSISTLTIQRTEQRDSAMYRCASSFGTSIDEQFFGPGTRLTVL.

The CDR3 DNA is TGTGCCAGCAGCGAGCGGAACCAAGCCTACGAGCAGTACTTC. It specifies CASSERNQAYEQYF. This chain uses TRBV13 with TRBJ2-7, with D maybe TRBD2 (5 bases). V was cut by 5 bases and J by 2 bases, with 13 bases left in between. The V gene's germline CDR1 is PRHDT and CDR2 FYEKMQ (reference sequence). The CDR3 is made up of 14 amino acids.

The chain is built from TRBV27 and TRBJ2-3; 9 bases line up with TRBD2. V gave up 5 bases and J gave up 4 bases; unmatched junction bases: 13. Per germline, CDR1 MNHEY and CDR2 SMNVEV (reference sequence). CDR3 size: 17 residues. The CDR3 region is CASSPTWTSVRPDTQYF. The CDR3 nucleotides are TGTGCCAGCAGTCCTACCTGGACTAGCGTGCGACCAGATACGCAGTATTTT.

The J gene is TRBJ1-5, the V gene TRBV5-5; a weak D match, TRBD1 (6 bases). From germline, CDR1 is SGHKS and CDR2 YYEKEE (reference sequence). Trimming left V 1 base short and J 2 bases short, with 13 bases between. The CDR3 loop spans 16 amino acids. The CDR3 region has the DNA TGTGCCAGCAGCTTGCTGGCAGGGGTTGGCAATCAGCCCCAGCATTTT. Translation: CASSLLAGVGNQPQHF.

The chain employs TRBV19 and TRBJ2-7; TRBD2 might be the D (5 bases). V dropped 6 bases and J dropped 1 base, with 16 bases sitting between them. The CDR3 contains 15 residues. Germline lookup yields CDR1 LNHDA and CDR2 SQIVND (reference sequence). CDR3 bases: TGTGCCAGTAGCCCTATCAGCGGTTTTTCCTACGAGCAGTACTTC. Protein: CASSPISGFSYEQYF.

The gene calls are TRBV5-5 and TRBJ1-1; a possible D gene is TRBD1 (5 bases). The V end was cut by 3 bases, the J end by 5 bases, with 14 bases between. Germline V gives CDR1 SGHKS, CDR2 YYEKEE (reference sequence). The CDR3 runs to 14 residues. The CDR3 nucleotides are TGTGCCAGCAGCTGGGTGGGGCAGGGTACTGAAGCTTTCTTT. This encodes CASSWVGQGTEAFF.